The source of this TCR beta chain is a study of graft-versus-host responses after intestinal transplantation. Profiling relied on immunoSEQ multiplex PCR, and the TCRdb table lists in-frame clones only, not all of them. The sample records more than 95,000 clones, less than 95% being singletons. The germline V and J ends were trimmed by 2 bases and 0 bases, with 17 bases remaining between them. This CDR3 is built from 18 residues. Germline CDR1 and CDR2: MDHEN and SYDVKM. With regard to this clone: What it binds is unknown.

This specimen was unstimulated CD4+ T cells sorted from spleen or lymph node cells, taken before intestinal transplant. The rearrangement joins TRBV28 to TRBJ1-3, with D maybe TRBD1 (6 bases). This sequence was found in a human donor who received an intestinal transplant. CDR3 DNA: TGTGCCAGCAGTTTAAATCAGGGGAAGGGCAGCTCTGGAAACACCATATATTTT. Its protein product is CASSLNQGKGSSGNTIYF.